This T cell receptor (beta chain) is drawn from a study of OX40 agonist ivuxolimab in advanced cancers. Study in general: Ivuxolimab, an antibody that agonizes OX40 (CD134), was administered to the patients.

V shed 0 bases and J 7 bases; nucleotides not matched to a gene: 14. The CDR3 runs to 19 residues. Germline V CDR1 and CDR2: MGHRA, YSYEKL. Worth noting for this clone: What it recognizes is unknown.

Sequenced by immunoSEQ multiplex PCR; TCRdb stores in-frame clones only, minus some. Among around 4,600 clones, about 70% were seen once, and the ten largest hold around 63%. The study's findings and limits: Expanded clones were, on average, more numerous in CD8+ T cells than in CD4+. Also present in some nonresponders was a low level of normalized T-cell clonal expansion.

The chain carries TRBV4-1 and TRBJ2-1; 11 bases line up with TRBD2. The sample was CD4+ or CD8+ T cells sorted from blood, taken in a trial of the OX40 agonist ivuxolimab. This clonotype was obtained from an adult with an advanced solid tumor such as melanoma, head and neck, liver or kidney cancer. Here the CDR3 DNA reads TGCGCCAGCAGCCAAGATTGGGCTAGCGGGGGGCTAGGGGAAAATGAGCAGTTCTTC. Its protein product is CASSQDWASGGLGENEQFF.